The 18 T cell receptor beta chains below all came from one sample that was sequenced in a study of beta chain features in type 1 diabetes. Sequencing targeted expressed TCRB transcripts, as all isolated RNA had been reverse transcribed. Here immunoSEQ multiplex PCR was the method, and the copy in TCRdb shows in-frame clones only, minus some. This sample has 300,000 to 450,000 clones; over 9.5% occur once, and the top ten carry about 0.017%. Sequenced material: naive CD4+ T cells from blood. All receptors derive from a man aged 18 to 30 in good health.

The V and J genes are TRBV6-5 and TRBJ2-4, with 7 bases lining up with TRBD2. The CDR3 contains 15 residues. Looked up from germline, CDR1 is MNHEY and CDR2 is SVGAGI. The J segment lost 0 bases and the V segment lost 5 bases, leaving 4 bases of the junction unmatched. CDR3 protein: CASSRGDLAKNIQYF. The CDR3 DNA follows: TGTGCCAGCAGTCGGGGGGATCTAGCCAAAAACATTCAGTACTTC.

The rearrangement links TRBV5-1 to TRBJ2-7, with D perhaps TRBD2 (5 bases). Germline-derived CDR1 and CDR2 are SGHRS and YFSETQ. The CDR3 spans 15 residues. Between the trimmed V and J ends, which lost 2 bases and 0 bases, there was a span of 12 bases. The CDR3 nucleotides are TGCGCCAGCAGCTTTCTTAACGGGGTCTCCTACGAGCAGTACTTC. Amino acids: CASSFLNGVSYEQYF.

This chain links TRBV29-1 with TRBJ2-1; 13 bases match TRBD2. This CDR3 contains 15 residues. With 6 bases clipped from V and 5 bases from J, the junction kept 7 bases outside the gene matches. Germline V lookup: CDR1 SQVTM, CDR2 ANQGSEA. The CDR3 nucleotides read TGCAGCGTAGAGCCGGGACTAGCGGGAAACAATGAGCAGTTCTTC. This sequence encodes CSVEPGLAGNNEQFF.

Only a few counts were recorded for this clone. The chain is built from TRBV7-2 and TRBJ2-6; possibly TRBD2 for D (6 bases). This CDR3 is built from 17 residues. Germline V gene lookup returns CDR1 SGHTA and CDR2 FQGNSA. V shed 6 bases and J shed 0 bases, with 15 bases lying between them. CDR3 coding DNA: TGTGCCAGCAGTTCTCGGGGCGGGGCCTCTGGGGCCAACGTCCTGACTTTC. As protein: CASSSRGGASGANVLTF.

The CDR3 bases are TGTGCCAGCAGCCCTACAGGTTCTGGGGCCAACGTCCTGACTTTC. Protein: CASSPTGSGANVLTF. V is TRBV5-4 and J is TRBJ2-6; D is perhaps TRBD1 (5 bases). V was shortened by 4 bases and J by 1 base, with 9 bases between the two germline ends. CDR3 length equals 15 residues. Germline V gives CDR1 SGHNT, CDR2 YYREEE (reference sequence).

The chain carries TRBV28 and TRBJ2-3; D may be TRBD1 (5 bases). Per the germline V gene, CDR1 is MDHEN and CDR2 is SYDVKM. The CDR3 runs 14 residues. V was clipped by 2 bases and J by 1 base, with 7 bases between them. CDR3 sequence: CASSLQGGTDTQYF. The CDR3 nucleotides are TGTGCCAGCAGTTTACAGGGTGGCACAGATACGCAGTATTTT.

This clone is a singleton in its sample. The chain employs TRBV28 and TRBJ2-3; 7 nucleotides align to TRBD2. The J segment lost 3 bases and the V segment lost 8 bases, leaving 5 bases of the junction unmatched. The CDR3 length is 13 residues. Germline assignment: CDR1 MDHEN and CDR2 SYDVKM. The CDR3 is CASGGGPTDTQYF. CDR3 nucleotide sequence: TGTGCCAGCGGGGGGGGACCAACAGATACGCAGTATTTT.

The chain couples TRBV30 to TRBJ1-1, with a weak D call TRBD1 (6 bases). V dropped 0 bases and J dropped 11 bases, with 19 bases sitting between them. Germline V gives CDR1 GTSNPN, CDR2 SVGIG (reference sequence). This CDR3 contains 14 residues. CDR3 sequence reads: CAWSVRAGDTPAFF. CDR3 DNA: TGTGCCTGGAGTGTACGGGCAGGGGACACTCCGGCTTTCTTT.

This clone occurred a few times. The V and J genes are TRBV28 and TRBJ1-1, with D possibly TRBD1 on 5 matching bases. CDR1 is MDHEN and CDR2 is SYDVKM in the germline V gene. This CDR3 is 14 amino acids long. Trimming took 5 bases from V and 1 from J, leaving 11 bases between them. Here the CDR3 DNA reads TGTGCCAGCAGTCCCGGGACTCCGAACACTGAAGCTTTCTTT. Translating it yields CASSPGTPNTEAFF.

This clone has more than one count but fewer than ten. The chain has TRBV9 and TRBJ2-7; TRBD2 aligns across 10 bases. This CDR3 region has 15 residues. Germline values: CDR1 SGDLS, CDR2 YYNGEE. After removal of 1 base from V and 3 bases from J, the junction contained 4 bases not matched to a gene. The CDR3 region is CASSVFASGSYEQYF. The CDR3 DNA sequence: TGTGCCAGCAGCGTATTTGCTAGCGGGAGCTACGAGCAGTACTTC.

This clone has just a few counts. The chain carries TRBV4-2 and TRBJ2-5; 13 positions agree with TRBD2. V trimming: 5 bases; J trimming: 5 bases; junction bases outside the gene matches: 2. This CDR3 has 14 residues. Germline V gene sequence: CDR1 LGHNA, CDR2 YNFKEQ. The CDR3 DNA is TGTGCCAGCAGCGTGGGACTAGCGGGGGAGACCCAGTACTTC. It codes for CASSVGLAGETQYF.

The rearrangement joins TRBV7-2 to TRBJ2-3; 7 bases fit TRBD2. The V segment lost 5 bases and the J segment 2 bases; nucleotides outside the gene matches: 4. CDR3 length: 14 amino acids. Germline V lookup: CDR1 SGHTA, CDR2 FQGNSA. CDR3 residues: CASSDLADTDTQYF. As DNA, the CDR3 is TGTGCCAGCAGCGATCTAGCGGACACAGATACGCAGTATTTT.

This clone was detected a few times. The chain joins TRBV15 to TRBJ1-2; a weak D match, TRBD1 (5 bases). Germline V gene data show CDR1 as LNHNV and CDR2 as YYDKDF (reference sequence). Trimming pared 1 base from V and 2 bases from J, leaving 8 bases between. The CDR3 sequence is 14 residues long. The CDR3 region has the DNA TGTGCCACCAGCAGAGGGGGGGGGAACTATGGCTACACCTTC. Translation: CATSRGGGNYGYTF.

The chain is built from TRBV5-1 and TRBJ1-2; TRBD1 is a possible D gene (5 bases). The CDR3 has 15 residues. The V end was cut by 2 bases, the J end by 3 bases, with 14 bases between. Looked up from germline, CDR1 is SGHRS and CDR2 is YFSETQ. CDR3 nucleotides: TGCGCCAGCAGCTTACGGGACTGGAGAGACTATGGCTACACCTTC. Amino acids: CASSLRDWRDYGYTF.

V usage is TRBV4-2 and J usage is TRBJ1-6, with 10 bases matching TRBD1. Germline trimming cut 2 bases from V and 6 bases from J; bases unmatched to any gene: 7. The CDR3 is 17 amino acids. Looked up from germline, CDR1 is LGHNA and CDR2 is YNFKEQ. DNA of the CDR3: TGTGCCAGCAGCCAACCTCATAGGACAGGGGGTAATTCACCCCTCCACTTT. Its protein product is CASSQPHRTGGNSPLHF.

This clone has a handful of counts. The chain recombines TRBV19 with TRBJ1-5, with D unresolved. The V and J ends lost 2 bases and 0 bases respectively, with 5 bases between them. CDR1 is LNHDA and CDR2 is SQIVND in the germline V gene (reference sequence). The CDR3 sequence is 14 residues long. The CDR3 DNA follows: TGTGCCAGTAGTATATCTTATAGCAATCAGCCCCAGCATTTT. Translating it yields CASSISYSNQPQHF.

The rearrangement uses TRBV2 and TRBJ1-5, with no clear D. Trimming removed 4 bases from V and 10 bases from J, with 11 bases in between. CDR1 is SNHLY, CDR2 FYNNEI, per germline. This CDR3 comprises 12 residues. CDR3 sequence: CASSGQVLPQHF. The CDR3 DNA sequence: TGTGCCAGCAGTGGGCAGGTCTTACCCCAGCATTTT.

This clone was counted between two and nine times. The chain links TRBV6-6 to TRBJ2-7; D is perhaps TRBD2 (5 bases). V shed 2 bases and J shed 1 base, with 9 bases lying between them. Per the germline V gene, CDR1 is MNHNY and CDR2 is SVGAGI (reference sequence). This CDR3 contains 14 residues. CDR3 coding DNA: TGTGCCAGCAGTTACATCCGGGGATCCTACGAGCAGTACTTC. Its protein product is CASSYIRGSYEQYF.